This T cell receptor (beta chain) originates from a study of CD8 T cells in ankylosing spondylitis. Whole-study findings and limits: Roughly 8 highly homologous variants made up a TCR beta motif that seemed to typify ankylosing spondylitis blood.

The CDR3 sequence is 16 residues long. Trimming took off 4 bases at V and 5 bases at J, with 18 bases between the two ends. Germline V gene data show CDR1 as LGHNA and CDR2 as YSLEER. Regarding this clonotype: Antigen unknown.

Quantitative molecular-barcoded 5'-RACE generated the TCR beta libraries. Each CDR3 protein gets one entry after TCRdb re-called the 5' RACE reads with MiXCR. The sample lists about 210,000 distinct CDR3 sequences; about 6.7% were seen once. The material sequenced was blood, either unsorted or a sorted T cell fraction (not recorded which). The TCR was taken from a male donor with ankylosing spondylitis. This sequence joins TRBV4-3 and TRBJ1-5, with D unclear. CDR3 sequence reads: CASSPFISGVDQPQHF. DNA for the CDR3: TGCGCCAGCAGCCCCTTTATTTCCGGGGTCGATCAGCCCCAGCATTTT.